The rows below give T cell receptor beta chains drawn from one sample of a study of beta chain features in type 1 diabetes. Produced via immunoSEQ multiplex PCR; TCRdb's table is partial and in-frame only. The data show 250,000 to 350,000 clones, with 14% seen just once and more than 0.015% held by the top ten. The specimen was naive CD4+ T cells from blood. The receptors were gathered from a man aged 25 to 40 with type 1 diabetes. Each CDR3 is given with its conserved first and last residue. Each record gives: J gene, D gene, V gene, clone size, CDR3 protein, CDR3 DNA. A D gene is named only where the DNA matches it firmly. The size of a clone is reported for some rows only, either as once, few or many, or as a class for expanded clones.

>TRBJ1-2|-|TRBV10-3|few
CAISESPNYGYTF
TGTGCCATCAGTGAGTCCCCAAACTATGGCTACACCTTC
>TRBJ2-2|-|TRBV9|-
CASSVVGESHTGELFF
TGTGCCAGCAGCGTAGTCGGAGAGAGTCACACCGGGGAGCTGTTTTTT
>TRBJ2-7|TRBD2|TRBV30|-
CAWSSFRTSGVHYEQYF
TGTGCCTGGAGTAGCTTCAGGACTAGCGGAGTTCACTACGAGCAGTACTTC
>TRBJ2-4|-|TRBV18|-
CASSLSGGPAKNIQYF
TGTGCCAGCTCACTCTCCGGAGGGCCTGCCAAAAACATTCAGTACTTC
>TRBJ2-1|-|TRBV2|-
CASSLVAEQFF
TGTGCCAGCAGCCTAGTTGCTGAGCAGTTCTTC
>TRBJ2-1|TRBD1|TRBV11-3|-
CASSSENVQGAGSYNEQFF
TGTGCCAGCAGCTCGGAAAACGTACAGGGGGCCGGCTCCTACAATGAGCAGTTCTTC
>TRBJ2-5|-|TRBV5-4|few
CASSPTGSEETQYF
TGTGCCAGCAGCCCTACAGGATCAGAAGAGACCCAGTACTTC
>TRBJ1-5|-|TRBV7-2|few
CASSPAVGEEPQHF
TGTGCCAGCAGCCCAGCGGTGGGGGAGGAGCCCCAGCATTTT
>TRBJ2-3|TRBD2|TRBV2|-
CASSLLGREDTQYF
TGTGCCAGCAGCCTCCTCGGGCGGGAGGATACGCAGTATTTT
>TRBJ1-2|-|TRBV7-9|few
CASSLAVRDYGYTF
TGTGCCAGCAGCTTAGCTGTCAGGGACTATGGCTACACCTTC
>TRBJ2-5|TRBD2|TRBV4-2|few
CASSQTWRAGRASTPETQYF
TGTGCCAGCAGCCAAACTTGGCGGGCGGGGAGGGCTTCGACACCAGAGACCCAGTACTTC
>TRBJ2-1|-|TRBV28|few
CASSLGLPGTPSFF
TGTGCCAGCAGTTTGGGGTTACCCGGGACTCCCAGTTTCTTC
>TRBJ2-3|-|TRBV4-3|few
CASSQEIPGGRSTDTQYF
TGCGCCAGCAGCCAAGAAATACCTGGCGGGCGGAGCACAGATACGCAGTATTTT
>TRBJ2-1|-|TRBV5-5|few
CASGEVSAPVDEQFF
TGTGCCAGCGGAGAGGTTTCAGCCCCAGTGGATGAGCAGTTCTTC
>TRBJ2-3|TRBD1|TRBV7-3|-
CASSAGTDITDTQYF
TGTGCCAGCAGCGCCGGGACAGACATCACAGATACGCAGTATTTT
>TRBJ2-7|TRBD1|TRBV23-1|few
CASSQLRDRVSEQYF
TGCGCCAGCAGTCAACTCCGGGACAGGGTGTCCGAGCAGTACTTC
>TRBJ1-1|TRBD1|TRBV2|few
CASNVQGLNTEAFF
TGTGCCAGCAATGTACAGGGGCTGAACACTGAAGCTTTCTTT
>TRBJ1-1|-|TRBV10-3|few
CAIRTRGTEAFF
TGTGCCATCAGAACGAGGGGGACTGAAGCTTTCTTT
>TRBJ2-7|TRBD1|TRBV18|few
CASSPGTGVSYEQYF
TGTGCCAGCTCACCCGGGACAGGGGTCTCCTACGAGCAGTACTTC
>TRBJ2-3|TRBD2|TRBV19|few
CASSPPSGIIEDTQYF
TGTGCCAGTAGTCCCCCTAGCGGGATTATTGAGGATACGCAGTATTTT
>TRBJ2-2|TRBD2|TRBV29-1|-
CSVARAGGGGGELFF
TGCAGCGTTGCCCGAGCGGGAGGGGGCGGCGGGGAGCTGTTTTTT
>TRBJ2-1|-|TRBV20-1|-
CSAGPGRFF
TGCAGTGCTGGTCCAGGGCGGTTCTTC
>TRBJ2-4|TRBD2|TRBV6-1|-
CASFGGAKNIQYF
TGTGCCAGCTTCGGGGGGGCCAAAAACATTCAGTACTTC
>TRBJ2-3|TRBD1|TRBV29-1|-
CSVHRGGTDTQYF
TGCAGCGTGCACAGGGGTGGCACAGATACGCAGTATTTT
>TRBJ2-1|-|TRBV7-9|few
CASSLGLAGFEQFF
TGTGCCAGCAGCTTGGGACTCGCCGGGTTTGAGCAGTTCTTC
>TRBJ1-1|-|TRBV9|once
CASSVAQESAAFF
TGTGCCAGCAGCGTAGCACAGGAGAGCGCAGCTTTCTTT
>TRBJ1-5|TRBD1|TRBV7-8|-
CASSSDRGDQPQHF
TGTGCCAGCAGCTCGGACAGGGGAGACCAGCCCCAGCATTTT